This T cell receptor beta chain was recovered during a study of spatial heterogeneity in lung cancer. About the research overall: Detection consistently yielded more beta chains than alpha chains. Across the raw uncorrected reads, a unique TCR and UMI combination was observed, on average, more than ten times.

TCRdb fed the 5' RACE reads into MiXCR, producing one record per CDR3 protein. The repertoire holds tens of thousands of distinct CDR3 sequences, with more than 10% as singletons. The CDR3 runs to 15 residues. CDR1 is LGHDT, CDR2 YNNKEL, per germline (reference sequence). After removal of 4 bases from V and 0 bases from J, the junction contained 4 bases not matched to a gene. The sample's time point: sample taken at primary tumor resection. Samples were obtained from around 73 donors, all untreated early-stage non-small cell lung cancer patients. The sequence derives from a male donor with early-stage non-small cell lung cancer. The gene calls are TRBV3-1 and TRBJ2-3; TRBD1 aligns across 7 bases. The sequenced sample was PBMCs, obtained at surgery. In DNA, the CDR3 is TGTGCCAGCAGCCGGAGGACAGGTAGCACAGATACGCAGTATTTT. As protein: CASSRRTGSTDTQYF.